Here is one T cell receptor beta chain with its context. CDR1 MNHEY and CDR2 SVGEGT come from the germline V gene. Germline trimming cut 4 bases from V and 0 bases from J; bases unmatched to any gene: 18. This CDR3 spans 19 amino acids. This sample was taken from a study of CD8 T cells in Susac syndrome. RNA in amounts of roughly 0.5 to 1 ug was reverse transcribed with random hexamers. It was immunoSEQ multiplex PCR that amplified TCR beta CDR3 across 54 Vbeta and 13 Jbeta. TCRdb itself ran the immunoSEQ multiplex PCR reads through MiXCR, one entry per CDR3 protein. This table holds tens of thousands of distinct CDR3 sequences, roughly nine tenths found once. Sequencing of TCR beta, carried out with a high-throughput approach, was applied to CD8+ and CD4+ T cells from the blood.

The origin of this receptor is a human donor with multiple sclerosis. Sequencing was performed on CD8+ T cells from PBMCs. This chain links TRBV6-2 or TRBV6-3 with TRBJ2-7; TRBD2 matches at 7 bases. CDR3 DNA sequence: TGTGCCAGCAGTTTCCTCCCGGGACTAAACCTTACCTTCTCCTACGAGCAGTACTTC. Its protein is CASSFLPGLNLTFSYEQYF.